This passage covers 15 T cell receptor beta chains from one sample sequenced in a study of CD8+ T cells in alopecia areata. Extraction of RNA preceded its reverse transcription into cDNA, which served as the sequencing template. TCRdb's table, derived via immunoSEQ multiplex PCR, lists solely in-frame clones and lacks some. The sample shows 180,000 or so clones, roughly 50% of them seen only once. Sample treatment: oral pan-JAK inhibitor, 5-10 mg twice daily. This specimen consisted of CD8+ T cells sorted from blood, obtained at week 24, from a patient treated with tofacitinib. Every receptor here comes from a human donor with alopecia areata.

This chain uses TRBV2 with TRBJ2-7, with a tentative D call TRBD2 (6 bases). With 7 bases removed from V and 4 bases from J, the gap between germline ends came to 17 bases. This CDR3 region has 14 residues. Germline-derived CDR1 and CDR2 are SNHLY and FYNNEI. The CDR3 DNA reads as TGTGCCAGCACCGGGGCGGGTAGCGGTTACGAGCAGTACTTC. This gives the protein CASTGAGSGYEQYF.

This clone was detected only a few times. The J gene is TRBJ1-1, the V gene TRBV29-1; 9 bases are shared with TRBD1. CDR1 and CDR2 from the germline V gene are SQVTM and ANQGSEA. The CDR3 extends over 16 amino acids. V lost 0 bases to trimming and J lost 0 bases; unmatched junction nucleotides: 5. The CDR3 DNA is TGCAGCGTTGAAGATTCGGGACAGGGTATGAACACTGAAGCTTTCTTT. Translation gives CSVEDSGQGMNTEAFF.

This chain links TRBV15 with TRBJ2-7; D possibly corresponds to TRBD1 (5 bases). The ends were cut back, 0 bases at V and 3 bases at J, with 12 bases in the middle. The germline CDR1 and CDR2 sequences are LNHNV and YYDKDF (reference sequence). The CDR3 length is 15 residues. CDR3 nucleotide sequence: TGTGCCACCAGCAGAGATAGGGCTACAGGCTACGAGCAGTACTTC. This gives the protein CATSRDRATGYEQYF.

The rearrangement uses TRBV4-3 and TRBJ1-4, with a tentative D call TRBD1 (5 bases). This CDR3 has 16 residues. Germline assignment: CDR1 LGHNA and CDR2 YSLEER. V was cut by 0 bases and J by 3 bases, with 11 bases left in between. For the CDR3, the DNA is TGCGCCAGCAGCCAAGACTTCGGGACCGCTAATGAAAAACTGTTTTTT. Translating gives CASSQDFGTANEKLFF.

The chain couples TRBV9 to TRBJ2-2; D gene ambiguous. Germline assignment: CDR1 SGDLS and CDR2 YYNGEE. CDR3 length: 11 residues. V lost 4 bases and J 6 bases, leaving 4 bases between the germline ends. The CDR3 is CASSLSGELFF. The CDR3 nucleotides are TGTGCCAGCAGCCTTTCCGGGGAGCTGTTTTTT.

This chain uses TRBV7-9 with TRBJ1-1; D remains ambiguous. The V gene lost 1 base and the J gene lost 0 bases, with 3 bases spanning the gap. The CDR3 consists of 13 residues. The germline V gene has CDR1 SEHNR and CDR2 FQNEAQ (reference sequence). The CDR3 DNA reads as TGTGCCAGCAGCTTAGTGATGAACACTGAAGCTTTCTTT. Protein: CASSLVMNTEAFF.

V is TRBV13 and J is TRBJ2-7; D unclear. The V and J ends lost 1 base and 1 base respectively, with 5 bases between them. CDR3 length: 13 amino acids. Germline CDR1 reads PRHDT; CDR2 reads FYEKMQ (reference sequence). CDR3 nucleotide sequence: TGTGCCAGCAGCTTAGCACAGTCCTACGAGCAGTACTTC. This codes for CASSLAQSYEQYF.

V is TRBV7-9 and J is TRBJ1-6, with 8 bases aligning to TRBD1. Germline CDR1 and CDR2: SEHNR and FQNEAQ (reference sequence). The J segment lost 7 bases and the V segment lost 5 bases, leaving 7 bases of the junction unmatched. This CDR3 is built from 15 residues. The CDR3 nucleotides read TGTGCCAGCAGCACCCAACAGGGGGGAAATTCACCCCTCCACTTT. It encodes CASSTQQGGNSPLHF. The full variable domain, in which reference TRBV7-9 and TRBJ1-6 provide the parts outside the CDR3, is DTGVSQNPRHKITKRGQNVTFRCDPISEHNRLYWYRQTLGQGPEFLTYFQNEAQLEKSRLLSDRFSAERPKGSFSTLEIQRTEQGDSAMYLCASSTQQGGNSPLHFGNGTRLTVT.

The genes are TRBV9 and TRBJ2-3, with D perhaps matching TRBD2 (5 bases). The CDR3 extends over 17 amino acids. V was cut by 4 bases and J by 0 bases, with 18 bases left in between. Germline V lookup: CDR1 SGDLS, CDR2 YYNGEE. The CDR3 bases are TGTGCCAGCAGCTTGGACTTCAATGCTCCTAGCACAGATACGCAGTATTTT. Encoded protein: CASSLDFNAPSTDTQYF.

The CDR3, as DNA: TGTGCCAGCAGTTCCTACCCCGGCCCATACGAGCAGTACTTC. Protein sequence: CASSSYPGPYEQYF. J is TRBJ2-7 and V is TRBV27; D remains ambiguous. Trimming took off 4 bases at V and 4 bases at J, with 14 bases between the two ends. This CDR3 has 14 amino acids. The V gene's germline CDR1 is MNHEY and CDR2 SMNVEV (reference sequence).

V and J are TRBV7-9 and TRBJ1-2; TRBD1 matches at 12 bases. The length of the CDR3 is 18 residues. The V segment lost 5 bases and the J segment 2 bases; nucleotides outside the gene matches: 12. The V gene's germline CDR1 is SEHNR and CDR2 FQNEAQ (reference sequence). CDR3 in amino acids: CASSPGRDRGLENYGYTF. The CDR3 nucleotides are TGTGCCAGCAGCCCCGGCCGGGACAGGGGGCTGGAAAACTATGGCTACACCTTC.

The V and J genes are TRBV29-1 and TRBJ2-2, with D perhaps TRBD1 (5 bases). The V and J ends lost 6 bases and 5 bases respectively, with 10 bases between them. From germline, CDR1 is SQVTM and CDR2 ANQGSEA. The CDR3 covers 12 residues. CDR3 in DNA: TGCAGCGTGAAAGGGGATACCGGGGAGCTGTTTTTT. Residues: CSVKGDTGELFF.

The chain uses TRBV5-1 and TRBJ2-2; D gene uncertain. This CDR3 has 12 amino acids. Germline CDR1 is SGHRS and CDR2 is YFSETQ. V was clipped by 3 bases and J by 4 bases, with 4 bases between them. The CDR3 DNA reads TGCGCCAGCAGCTCCAGCACCGGGGAGCTGTTTTTT. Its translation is CASSSSTGELFF.

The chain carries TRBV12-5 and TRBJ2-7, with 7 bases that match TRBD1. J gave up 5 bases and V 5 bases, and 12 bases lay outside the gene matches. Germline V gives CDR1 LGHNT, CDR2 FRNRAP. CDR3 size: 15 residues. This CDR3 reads CASGPGQAVEDEQYF. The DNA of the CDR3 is TGTGCTAGTGGTCCTGGACAGGCCGTGGAGGACGAGCAGTACTTC.

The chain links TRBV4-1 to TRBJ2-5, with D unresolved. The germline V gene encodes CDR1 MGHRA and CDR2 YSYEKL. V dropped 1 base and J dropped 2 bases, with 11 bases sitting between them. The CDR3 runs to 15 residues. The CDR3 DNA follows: TGCGCCAGCAGCCAAGTTTTCGGAGATCAAGAGACCCAGTACTTC. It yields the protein CASSQVFGDQETQYF.